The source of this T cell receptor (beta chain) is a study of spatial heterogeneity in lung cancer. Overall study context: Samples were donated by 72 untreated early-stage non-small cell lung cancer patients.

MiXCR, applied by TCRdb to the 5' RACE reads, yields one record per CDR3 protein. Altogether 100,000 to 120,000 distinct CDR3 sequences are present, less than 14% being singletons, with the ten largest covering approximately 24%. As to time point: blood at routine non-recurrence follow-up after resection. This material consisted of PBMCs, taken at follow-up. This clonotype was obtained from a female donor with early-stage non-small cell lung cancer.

The DNA of the CDR3 is TGTGCCACCAAGACTCTTCAGGCAACTAATGAAAAACTGTTTTTT. The encoded protein is CATKTLQATNEKLFF. The V gene is TRBV24-1, the J gene TRBJ1-4; D is undetermined. This CDR3 has 15 residues. Germline lookup yields CDR1 KGHDR and CDR2 SFDVKD. V was shortened by 8 bases and J by 0 bases, with 12 bases between the two germline ends.